Sequencing of this TCR beta chain was carried out in a study of siplizumab effects on memory and regulatory T cells. Study-level findings and limits: Alloreactive clones mapping to unstimulated subsets formed only a minor fraction. The study found naive T cells seemingly more diverse than memory cells and seemingly major alloresponse contributors.

Details on this clone: Its antigen remains unknown.

This CDR3 is built from 16 residues. V dropped 0 bases and J dropped 2 bases, with 11 bases sitting between them. The germline CDR1 and CDR2 sequences are SGHRS and YFSETQ. TCRdb's copy holds only in-frame clones and misses some; the assay was immunoSEQ multiplex PCR. The data hold roughly 100,000 clones, with more than 85% observed a single time. Sequenced input: CD4+ T cells sorted from blood. V gene TRBV5-1 combines with J gene TRBJ1-4; a possible D gene is TRBD1 (5 bases). The receptor's source is a human donor in good health. CDR3 protein: CASSLASGSTNEKLFF. CDR3 nucleotides: TGCGCCAGCAGCTTGGCTTCAGGGAGCACTAATGAAAAACTGTTTTTT.